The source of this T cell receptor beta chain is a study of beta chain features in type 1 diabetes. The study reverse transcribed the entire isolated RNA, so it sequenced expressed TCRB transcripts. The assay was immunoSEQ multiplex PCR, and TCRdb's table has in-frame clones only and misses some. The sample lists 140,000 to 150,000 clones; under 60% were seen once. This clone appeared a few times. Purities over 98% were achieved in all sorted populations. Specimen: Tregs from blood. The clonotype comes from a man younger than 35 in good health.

This CDR3 reads CASSLPSRERFRGYTF. The CDR3 nucleotides are TGTGCCAGCAGCTTACCCTCCCGGGAAAGGTTTCGTGGCTACACCTTC. The chain couples TRBV7-2 to TRBJ1-2; D is unclear. Trimming left V 2 bases short and J 7 bases short, with 20 bases between. The length of the CDR3 is 16 residues. From germline, CDR1 is SGHTA and CDR2 FQGNSA.